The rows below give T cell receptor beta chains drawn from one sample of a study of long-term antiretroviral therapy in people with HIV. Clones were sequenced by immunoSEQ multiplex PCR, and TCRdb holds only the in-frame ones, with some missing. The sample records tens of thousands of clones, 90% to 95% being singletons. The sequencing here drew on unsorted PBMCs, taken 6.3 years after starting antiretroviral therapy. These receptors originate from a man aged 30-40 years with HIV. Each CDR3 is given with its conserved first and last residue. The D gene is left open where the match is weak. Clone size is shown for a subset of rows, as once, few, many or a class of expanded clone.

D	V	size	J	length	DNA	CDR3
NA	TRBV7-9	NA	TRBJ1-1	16	TGTGCCAGCAGCTTATGGGTGGGGGTTTCGAACACTGAAGCTTTCTTT	CASSLWVGVSNTEAFF
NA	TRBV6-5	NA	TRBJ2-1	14	TGTGCCAGCAGTTACTCCGGTGACTACAATGAGCAGTTCTTC	CASSYSGDYNEQFF
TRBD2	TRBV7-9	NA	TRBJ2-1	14	TGTGCCAGCAGCCAAGGACTAGCGGGGCGAGAGCAGTTCTTC	CASSQGLAGREQFF
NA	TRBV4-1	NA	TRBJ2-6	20	TGCGCCAGCAGCCAAGGGGGGGGCAGGTTACCCGCATCTGGGGCCAACGTCCTGACTTTC	CASSQGGGRLPASGANVLTF
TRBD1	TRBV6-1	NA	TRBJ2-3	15	TGTGCCAGCAGTGAAGGGGGACAGGGGTCAGATACGCAGTATTTT	CASSEGGQGSDTQYF
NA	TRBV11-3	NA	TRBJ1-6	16	TGTGCCAGCAGCTTAGAGTCGACCACCTATAATTCACCCCTCCACTTT	CASSLESTTYNSPLHF
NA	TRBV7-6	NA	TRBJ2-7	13	TGTGCCAGCAGCTTAGGGGTCGCGCCCGAGCAGTACTTC	CASSLGVAPEQYF
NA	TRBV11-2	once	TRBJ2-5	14	TGTGCCAGCAGCTTAGGAGACCTCCAAGAGACCCAGTACTTC	CASSLGDLQETQYF
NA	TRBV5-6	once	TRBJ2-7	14	TGTGCCAGCAGCTTTGGGGTAAGCTCCTACGAGCAGTACTTC	CASSFGVSSYEQYF
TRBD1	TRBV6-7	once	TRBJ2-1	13	TGTGCCAGTCCGGGACAGGGGTACAATGAGCAGTTCTTC	CASPGQGYNEQFF
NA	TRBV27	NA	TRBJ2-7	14	TGTGCCAGCAGTTTAATGACATCCTCCTACGAGCAGTACTTC	CASSLMTSSYEQYF
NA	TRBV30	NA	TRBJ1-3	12	TGTGCCTGGAGGGGCTCTGGAAACACCATATATTTT	CAWRGSGNTIYF
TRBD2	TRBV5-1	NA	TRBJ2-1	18	TGCGCCAGCAGCTCGGGGCTAGCGGTACCCCAAAGGGGCAATGAGCAGTTCTTC	CASSSGLAVPQRGNEQFF
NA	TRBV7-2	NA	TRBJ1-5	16	TGTGCCAGCAGCTTAGATCTTGGGAGCGGCAATCAGCCCCAGCATTTT	CASSLDLGSGNQPQHF
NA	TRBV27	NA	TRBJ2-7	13	TGTGCCAGCAGTCCCTCCGGGTCACTCGAACAGTACTTC	CASSPSGSLEQYF
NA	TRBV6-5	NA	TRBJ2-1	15	TGTGCCAGCACCGCCGGGAAACAAAAGGGCAATGAGCAGTTCTTC	CASTAGKQKGNEQFF
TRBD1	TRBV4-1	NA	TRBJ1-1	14	TGCGCCAGCAGCCTCACAGGGGGGAGCACTGAAGCTTTCTTT	CASSLTGGSTEAFF
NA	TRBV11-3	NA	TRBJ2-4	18	TGTGCCAGCAGCTTAGAATACGGGGGAGACATGGGCAAAAACATTCAGTACTTC	CASSLEYGGDMGKNIQYF
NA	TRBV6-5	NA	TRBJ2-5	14	TGTGCCAGCAGTTCCTCGACTGGACTGAAGACCCAGTACTTC	CASSSSTGLKTQYF
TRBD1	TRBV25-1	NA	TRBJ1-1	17	TGTGCCAGCAGTGCCCGGAACAGGGGGCGATTTAGCACTGAAGCTTTCTTT	CASSARNRGRFSTEAFF
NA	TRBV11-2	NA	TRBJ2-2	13	TGTGCCAGCAGCTTTCCTGGGCCCGGGGAGCTGTTTTTT	CASSFPGPGELFF
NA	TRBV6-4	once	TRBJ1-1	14	TGTGCCAGCAGAATTACGAGGTGGGACACTGAAGCTTTCTTT	CASRITRWDTEAFF
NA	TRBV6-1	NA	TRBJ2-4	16	TGTGCCAGCAGTGATGAGGGGGGTCTAGCCAAAAACATTCAGTACTTC	CASSDEGGLAKNIQYF
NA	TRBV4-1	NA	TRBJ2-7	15	TGCGCCAGCAGCCAAGATAAGGCAGACGCCTACGAGCAGTACTTC	CASSQDKADAYEQYF
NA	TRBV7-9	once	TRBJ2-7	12	TGTGCCAGCAGCCCGTCGCTCGACGAGCAGTACTTC	CASSPSLDEQYF
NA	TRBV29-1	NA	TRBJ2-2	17	TGCAGCGCGAAAGGGAATTGGCGGGACGGAAGGCCCGGGGAGCTGTTTTTT	CSAKGNWRDGRPGELFF